One sample yielded the 21 T cell receptor beta chains listed below, sequenced in a study of Ad26.COV2.S vaccination and SARS-CoV-2 variants (dated by TCRdb to about 2021). Receptor libraries were prepared by the immunoSEQ multiplex PCR assay. Held by TCRdb, this immuneACCESS table contains in-frame sequences only and omits some clones. Under half of the omission traces to an unresolved V gene where checked; the cause of the rest is unknown. A total of around 340,000 clones appear in this sample, about 87% of them only once. Jointly, the top ten make up approximately 5.9% of the sample. In the paper's terms, the treatment or condition label means: some 20 received Ad26.COV2.S at low or high dose, single or two shots; a few received placebo; per-sample allocation not given. For vaccine and placebo recipients, the sequenced repertoires came from samples collected on day 63 after the first injection.

The specimen was peripheral blood, collected in a trial of Ad26.COV2.S vaccine versus placebo. The source is a person between 18 and 65 years old who received the Ad26.COV2.S COVID-19 vaccine or a placebo.

This clone was observed a single time. The gene calls are TRBV10-3 and TRBJ2-1; 8 bases are shared with TRBD1. J lost 0 bases, V lost 5 bases, and 3 bases had no gene match. Germline loops: CDR1 ENHRY, CDR2 SYGVKD. The CDR3 loop spans 15 amino acids. In DNA form, the CDR3 reads TGTGCCATCAGTCTTGGGACAGGCTCCTACAATGAGCAGTTCTTC. It yields the protein CAISLGTGSYNEQFF.

This rearrangement joins TRBV10-3 to TRBJ2-1; 11 bases line up with TRBD2. Germline CDR1 is ENHRY and CDR2 is SYGVKD. The CDR3 loop spans 13 amino acids. V was clipped by 8 bases and J by 6 bases; unmatched bases: 3. This CDR3 is CAIGTSGGNEQFF. The CDR3 coding sequence is TGTGCCATCGGGACTAGCGGAGGCAATGAGCAGTTCTTC.

The J gene is TRBJ1-2, the V gene TRBV5-1; possibly TRBD1 for D (6 bases). CDR1 and CDR2 from the germline V gene are SGHRS and YFSETQ. V lost 4 bases and J lost 2, with 9 bases in between. This CDR3 is built from 13 residues. The CDR3 sequence is CASSPQGNYGYTF. CDR3 sequence (DNA): TGCGCCAGCAGCCCTCAGGGGAACTATGGCTACACCTTC.

The CDR3 here is CASSWGRRGGNEQFF. The DNA of the CDR3 is TGTGCCAGCAGTTGGGGTAGGAGAGGTGGCAATGAGCAGTTCTTC. The chain employs TRBV28 and TRBJ2-1; D is undetermined. V dropped 4 bases and J dropped 6 bases, with 16 bases sitting between them. The germline V gene encodes CDR1 MDHEN and CDR2 SYDVKM. This CDR3 has 15 residues.

The chain is built from TRBV10-3 and TRBJ1-4; 9 nucleotides agree with TRBD1. The germline CDR1 and CDR2 sequences are ENHRY and SYGVKD. The length of the CDR3 is 14 residues. The junction had 3 bases not matched to a gene; V was cut back by 6 bases and J by 4 bases. The CDR3 bases are TGTGCCATCAGGACGGGACAGGGTAATGAAAAACTGTTTTTT. Its translation is CAIRTGQGNEKLFF.

This clone was picked up one time. The chain combines TRBV7-2 with TRBJ2-5, with TRBD2 as a possible D gene (6 bases). Trimming cost V 5 bases and J 2 bases, with 12 bases left between them. Germline CDR1 and CDR2: SGHTA and FQGNSA. This CDR3 has 14 residues. The DNA of the CDR3 is TGTGCCAGCAGCCTCCGGGACTTACAAGAGACCCAGTACTTC. It is translated as CASSLRDLQETQYF. The full variable domain, its missing parts supplied by reference TRBV7-2 and TRBJ2-5, is GAGVSQSPSNKVTEKGKDVELRCDPISGHTALYWYRQSLGQGLEFLIYFQGNSAPDKSGLPSDRFSAERTGGSVSTLTIQRTQQEDSAVYLCASSLRDLQETQYFGPGTRLLVL.

CDR3 region: CASSLGGQGIYEQYF. In nucleotides, the CDR3 is TGTGCCAGCAGCTTAGGGGGACAGGGGATCTACGAGCAGTACTTC. The chain carries TRBV7-2 and TRBJ2-7; 10 positions agree with TRBD1. V lost 1 base, J lost 3 bases, and 3 bases stayed unmatched. CDR3 size: 15 residues. Germline CDR1 reads SGHTA; CDR2 reads FQGNSA.

This clone was observed a single time. This rearrangement joins TRBV19 to TRBJ2-5, with 9 bases fitting TRBD2. V trimming: 5 bases; J trimming: 6 bases; junction bases outside the gene matches: 10. CDR1 is LNHDA, CDR2 SQIVND, per germline (reference sequence). The CDR3 length is 15 residues. In DNA, the CDR3 is TGTGCCAGTAGTCCGACTAGCGGTTATCAAAAGACCCAGTACTTC. Amino acid sequence: CASSPTSGYQKTQYF.

This sequence joins TRBV24-1 and TRBJ1-4, with a weak D call TRBD1 (6 bases). The CDR3 contains 16 residues. The V end was cut by 9 bases, the J end by 3 bases, with 19 bases between. CDR1 KGHDR and CDR2 SFDVKD come from the germline V gene. This chain's CDR3 is CATRDIRKVPNEKLFF. As DNA, the CDR3 is TGTGCCACCCGGGACATCCGAAAAGTCCCTAATGAAAAACTGTTTTTT.

Here the CDR3 reads CASSLRYPPYEQYF. The CDR3 DNA sequence: TGTGCCAGCAGTTTACGGTACCCTCCCTACGAGCAGTACTTC. The chain employs TRBV28 and TRBJ2-7; D not resolved. The CDR3 totals 14 residues. Germline V gives CDR1 MDHEN, CDR2 SYDVKM. Trimming removed 2 bases from V and 2 bases from J, with 10 bases in between. Together with reference TRBV28 and TRBJ2-7, the CDR3 gives the full variable domain: DVKVTQSSRYLVKRTGEKVFLECVQDMDHENMFWYRQDPGLGLRLIYFSYDVKMKEKGDIPEGYSVSREKKERFSLILESASTNQTSMYLCASSLRYPPYEQYFGPGTRLTVT.

This clone was detected only a few times. This chain links TRBV6-5 with TRBJ1-4; 9 bases agree with TRBD1. The CDR3 consists of 14 residues. Germline CDR1 MNHEY, CDR2 SVGAGI. V dropped 6 bases and J dropped 5; count of bases not matched to a gene: 4. The CDR3 loop reads CASSPGTGNEKLFF. The CDR3 DNA is TGTGCCAGCAGCCCCGGGACAGGGAATGAAAAACTGTTTTTT.

This chain joins TRBV9 and TRBJ1-2; 10 nucleotides match TRBD1. CDR1 and CDR2 from the germline V gene are SGDLS and YYNGEE. V shed 2 bases and J 2 bases; nucleotides not matched to a gene: 3. CDR3 length: 15 amino acids. Here the CDR3 DNA reads TGTGCCAGCAGCGTTTCGGGACAGGGGAACTATGGCTACACCTTC. Translation: CASSVSGQGNYGYTF.

The J gene is TRBJ1-2, the V gene TRBV7-9; no reliable D call. Germline assignment: CDR1 SEHNR and CDR2 FQNEAQ (reference sequence). The CDR3 is 10 residues long. Trimming removed 7 bases from V and 4 bases from J, with 4 bases in between. The CDR3 sequence is CASTLYGYTF. As DNA, the CDR3 is TGTGCCAGCACCCTCTATGGCTACACCTTC.

The chain links TRBV29-1 to TRBJ2-7; D is unresolved. Per the germline V gene, CDR1 is SQVTM and CDR2 is ANQGSEA. V was clipped by 3 bases and J by 7 bases, with 19 bases between them. CDR3 length equals 14 residues. The CDR3 spells CSVDGLGHFGEQYF. The CDR3 coding sequence is TGCAGCGTTGATGGGTTGGGTCACTTTGGAGAGCAGTACTTC.

The rearrangement joins TRBV5-1 to TRBJ1-2; no clear D. Germline V gene sequence: CDR1 SGHRS, CDR2 YFSETQ. The CDR3 runs 15 residues. Trimming stripped 0 bases from V and 3 bases from J, with 12 bases between. In nucleotides, the CDR3 is TGCGCCAGCAGCTTGGGGACCACCGGGGACTATGGCTACACCTTC. This translates into CASSLGTTGDYGYTF.

The J gene is TRBJ1-2, the V gene TRBV7-3; D is perhaps TRBD1 (6 bases). There are 15 residues in the CDR3. Germline CDR1 reads SGHTA; CDR2 reads FQGTGA. The ends were cut back, 6 bases at V and 2 bases at J, with 16 bases in the middle. The CDR3 loop reads CASRSGTLTNYGYTF. In nucleotides, the CDR3 is TGTGCCAGCAGGTCCGGGACACTTACCAACTATGGCTACACCTTC.

The gene calls are TRBV7-2 and TRBJ2-7; possible D gene TRBD1, 5 bases. This CDR3 contains 13 residues. Germline V gene data show CDR1 as SGHTA and CDR2 as FQGNSA. The V end was cut by 7 bases, the J end by 4 bases, with 14 bases between. The CDR3 reads CASKRQSPYEQYF. DNA for the CDR3: TGTGCCAGCAAGCGACAGTCCCCATACGAGCAGTACTTC. Drawing the rest from reference TRBV7-2 and TRBJ2-7, the complete variable domain is GAGVSQSPSNKVTEKGKDVELRCDPISGHTALYWYRQSLGQGLEFLIYFQGNSAPDKSGLPSDRFSAERTGGSVSTLTIQRTQQEDSAVYLCASKRQSPYEQYFGPGTRLTVT.

The chain uses TRBV12-2 and TRBJ1-6. TRBV12-2 is deemed a pseudogene. This CDR3 is built from 14 residues. Here the CDR3 reads CASRLGLDNSPLHF. The CDR3 bases are TGTGCAAGTCGCTTAGGCCTCGATAATTCACCCCTCCACTTT.

This chain connects TRBV5-4 to TRBJ1-2; D remains unclear. The V end lost 0 bases, the J end lost 6 bases, and 12 bases lay between the germline ends. Germline CDR1 and CDR2: SGHNT and YYREEE (reference sequence). This CDR3 has 14 amino acids. CDR3 region: CASSLEGTQDGYTF. In DNA form, the CDR3 reads TGTGCCAGCAGCTTGGAGGGTACGCAGGATGGCTACACCTTC.

This clone has a handful of counts. The rearrangement joins TRBV19 to TRBJ2-1, with TRBD2 as a possible D gene (6 bases). The CDR3 is 13 residues long. Germline loops: CDR1 LNHDA, CDR2 SQIVND (reference sequence). V gave up 10 bases and J gave up 5 bases, with 15 bases separating them. Written as DNA, the CDR3 is TGTGCCACTAGACTAGTGGGGGACAATGAGCAGTTCTTC. Protein: CATRLVGDNEQFF.

The chain has TRBV5-8 and TRBJ1-2, with D possibly being TRBD1 (6 bases). V was pared by 5 bases and J by 7 bases, with 18 bases between. Germline loops: CDR1 SGHTS, CDR2 YDEGEE. This CDR3 has 14 residues. The CDR3 DNA reads as TGTGCCAGCAGGAACACAGGGTCCGGCCGTGGCTACACCTTC. Its translation is CASRNTGSGRGYTF.